Listed here are 30 T cell receptor beta chains from one sample, sequenced in a study of identical twins. MiXCR, run by TCRdb on the 5' RACE reads, gives a single entry per CDR3 protein. Of fewer than 500,000 distinct CDR3 sequences listed, roughly 13% are singletons. Separately, the same data were catalogued under a study of yellow fever vaccine responses in identical twins.

Sequencing input: CD4+ T cells sorted from blood. The receptors originated from a woman aged 18 to 35 in good health.

The chain couples TRBV6-1 to TRBJ1-1, with TRBD1 matching 8 bases. The CDR3 sequence is 15 residues long. Germline loops: CDR1 MNHNS, CDR2 SASEGT. V was clipped by 5 bases and J by 5 bases; unmatched bases: 10. CDR3 in DNA: TGTGCCAGCAGTACCCAAACAGGGGGGATGACTGAAGCTTTCTTT. Its protein is CASSTQTGGMTEAFF.

This rearrangement joins TRBV3-1 to TRBJ2-1, with D unclear. V lost 1 base and J 5 bases, leaving 9 bases between the germline ends. From germline, CDR1 is LGHDT and CDR2 YNNKEL (reference sequence). The CDR3 sequence is 14 residues long. The CDR3 loop is CASSQVGSHNEQFF. The CDR3 DNA reads as TGTGCCAGCAGCCAAGTGGGATCCCACAATGAGCAGTTCTTC.

This sequence joins TRBV6-2 or TRBV6-3 and TRBJ2-2, with D unresolved. The CDR3 loop spans 13 amino acids. CDR1 is MNHEY, CDR2 SVGEGT, per germline. V dropped 7 bases and J dropped 7 bases, with 13 bases sitting between them. CDR3 sequence: CASNLPAFGELFF. In DNA form, the CDR3 reads TGTGCCAGCAACCTCCCAGCTTTCGGGGAGCTGTTTTTT.

There are a few counts of this clonotype. The rearrangement uses TRBV5-6 and TRBJ2-3; 8 nucleotides line up with TRBD1. The germline V gene has CDR1 SGHDT and CDR2 YYEEEE. J gave up 4 bases and V 0 bases, and 4 bases lay outside the gene matches. The CDR3 consists of 15 residues. The CDR3 is CASSLGTGRADTQYF. The CDR3 DNA follows: TGTGCCAGCAGCTTGGGGACAGGGCGCGCAGATACGCAGTATTTT.

The table lists this clonotype with a few counts. This chain joins TRBV28 and TRBJ1-3; 7 bases map to TRBD1. J lost 0 bases, V lost 4 bases, and 6 bases had no gene match. CDR1 MDHEN and CDR2 SYDVKM come from the germline V gene. This CDR3 has 16 amino acids. The CDR3 reads CASSSPGTASGNTIYF. As DNA, the CDR3 is TGTGCCAGCAGTTCACCGGGGACAGCCTCTGGAAACACCATATATTTT.

V and J are TRBV28 and TRBJ2-1, with D tentatively TRBD2 (6 bases). The CDR3 sequence is 18 residues long. Germline V gene lookup returns CDR1 MDHEN and CDR2 SYDVKM. Deletions cut 6 bases from V and 3 bases from J, with 24 bases between. CDR3 DNA sequence: TGTGCCAGCAGGCCGGGACTCCCTGGGTTAGGAGGCTACAATGAGCAGTTCTTC. This translates into CASRPGLPGLGGYNEQFF.

This clonotype was seen many times. This chain uses TRBV29-1 with TRBJ2-5; 7 nucleotides match TRBD1. Trimming took 2 bases from V and 5 from J; bases not matched to a gene: 8. CDR1 and CDR2 from the germline V gene are SQVTM and ANQGSEA. This CDR3 contains 14 residues. The CDR3 DNA is TGCAGCGTTGAAAAACAGGGGCCGGGGGAGACCCAGTACTTC. It yields the protein CSVEKQGPGETQYF.

In this sample, this clonotype turned up many times. This chain connects TRBV29-1 to TRBJ1-2; possibly TRBD1 for D (6 bases). The germline V and J ends were trimmed by 7 bases and 2 bases, with 20 bases remaining between them. The CDR3 is made up of 15 amino acids. In germline, CDR1 is SQVTM, CDR2 ANQGSEA. For the CDR3, the DNA is TGCAGCGCCCCATTGGGGGGCCAGGGGAACTATGGCTACACCTTC. Encoded protein: CSAPLGGQGNYGYTF.

As regards this clonotype: This may arise from a read error, as a much more abundant clone is one base away. This rearrangement joins TRBV2 to TRBJ2-1; TRBD2 matches at 12 bases. Germline values: CDR1 SNHLY, CDR2 FYNNEI. This CDR3 is built from 17 residues. CDR3 sequence reads: CTSSPLAGGTSSNEQFF. The CDR3 bases are TGTACCAGCAGTCCGCTAGCGGGGGGGACCTCGTCCAATGAGCAGTTCTTC.

V is TRBV20-1 and J is TRBJ2-1, with 8 bases identical to TRBD1. CDR1 and CDR2 from the germline V gene are DFQATT and SNEGSKA (reference sequence). The CDR3 is made up of 13 amino acids. The trim removed 3 bases at V and 6 bases at J, leaving 4 bases unmatched. CDR3 amino acids: CSARDRAGNEQFF. As DNA, the CDR3 is TGCAGTGCTAGGGACAGGGCGGGCAATGAGCAGTTCTTC.

V usage is TRBV5-4 and J usage is TRBJ1-6; TRBD1 agrees at 9 bases. Trimming cost V 0 bases and J 7 bases; bases outside gene matches: 5. Germline lookup yields CDR1 SGHNT and CDR2 YYREEE (reference sequence). The CDR3 sequence is 16 residues long. The CDR3 region has the DNA TGTGCCAGCAGCTTGGTAGCCGGGACAGGGAATTCACCCCTCCACTTT. Amino acid sequence: CASSLVAGTGNSPLHF.

The chain links TRBV11-2 to TRBJ2-3; D may match TRBD1 or TRBD2 (6 bases each). The length of the CDR3 is 14 residues. The germline CDR1 and CDR2 sequences are SGHAT and FQNNGV. V was clipped by 2 bases and J by 6 bases, with 12 bases between them. CDR3 protein: CASSLIRGGDTQYF. DNA for the CDR3: TGTGCCAGCAGCTTAATCAGGGGAGGTGATACGCAGTATTTT.

The table lists this clonotype with many counts. The chain is built from TRBV7-9 and TRBJ2-1, with D possibly TRBD1 on 5 matching bases. In germline, CDR1 is SEHNR, CDR2 FQNEAQ (reference sequence). CDR3 size: 14 residues. V dropped 0 bases and J dropped 8 bases, with 11 bases sitting between them. The CDR3 loop is CASSLAREFDEQFF. DNA of the CDR3: TGTGCCAGCAGCTTAGCCAGGGAATTCGATGAGCAGTTCTTC.

This clonotype was picked up many times. This chain links TRBV3-1 with TRBJ2-3, with 8 bases fitting TRBD2. J lost 4 bases, V lost 4 bases, and 7 bases had no gene match. The V gene's germline CDR1 is LGHDT and CDR2 YNNKEL (reference sequence). The CDR3 covers 15 residues. CDR3 nucleotide sequence: TGTGCCAGCAGCCCCGAGGCGGGAGGCTCAGATACGCAGTATTTT. Its translation: CASSPEAGGSDTQYF.

V is TRBV7-2 and J is TRBJ2-7; no definite D call. The V end was cut by 7 bases, the J end by 1 base, with 11 bases between. Per the germline V gene, CDR1 is SGHTA and CDR2 is FQGNSA. CDR3 size: 13 residues. CDR3 in amino acids: CASTRGPSYEQYF. CDR3 nucleotide sequence: TGTGCCAGCACCCGAGGACCTTCCTACGAGCAGTACTTC.

The chain carries TRBV28 and TRBJ2-2; D gene unclear. The CDR3 contains 14 residues. V was pared by 7 bases and J by 4 bases, with 13 bases between. The germline V gene encodes CDR1 MDHEN and CDR2 SYDVKM. This CDR3 is CASIKGRVTGELFF. The CDR3 nucleotides are TGTGCCAGCATTAAGGGAAGGGTCACCGGGGAGCTGTTTTTT. The entire variable domain, with the rest obtained from reference TRBV28 and TRBJ2-2, is as follows: DVKVTQSSRYLVKRTGEKVFLECVQDMDHENMFWYRQDPGLGLRLIYFSYDVKMKEKGDIPEGYSVSREKKERFSLILESASTNQTSMYLCASIKGRVTGELFFGEGSRLTVL.

J is TRBJ2-2 and V is TRBV12-3 or TRBV12-4; 10 bases match TRBD2. The V segment lost 2 bases and the J segment 7 bases; nucleotides outside the gene matches: 19. This CDR3 region has 20 residues. This CDR3 reads CASSLRSTSGTSVNSGELFF. CDR3 DNA: TGTGCCAGCAGTTTACGGTCCACAAGCGGGACTAGCGTAAATAGCGGGGAGCTGTTTTTT.

The V and J genes are TRBV29-1 and TRBJ2-5; 8 nucleotides match TRBD1. The CDR3 extends over 15 amino acids. Per the germline V gene, CDR1 is SQVTM and CDR2 is ANQGSEA. After removal of 7 bases from V and 0 bases from J, the junction contained 10 bases not matched to a gene. The CDR3 sequence: CSARKTGGNQETQYF. DNA of the CDR3: TGCAGCGCCAGGAAAACAGGGGGAAACCAAGAGACCCAGTACTTC. The whole variable domain, remainder taken from reference TRBV29-1 and TRBJ2-5, is SAVISQKPSRDICQRGTSLTIQCQVDSQVTMMFWYRQQPGQSLTLIATANQGSEATYESGFVIDKFPISRPNLTFSTLTVSNMSPEDSSIYLCSARKTGGNQETQYFGPGTRLLVL.

This clonotype was counted many times. The CDR3 DNA reads TGTGCCAGCAGCGTAGAATTCAACACTGAAGCTTTCTTT. Protein: CASSVEFNTEAFF. V gene TRBV9 combines with J gene TRBJ1-1; D unclear. The V and J ends lost 0 bases and 2 bases respectively, with 5 bases between them. Germline loops: CDR1 SGDLS, CDR2 YYNGEE. There are 13 residues in the CDR3.

J is TRBJ2-7 and V is TRBV5-6; D perhaps matches TRBD1 (5 bases). Germline-derived CDR1 and CDR2 are SGHDT and YYEEEE. This CDR3 is 12 amino acids long. Trimming removed 4 bases at V and 5 bases at J, with 10 bases between. This CDR3 is CASSQQVHEQYF. CDR3 bases: TGTGCCAGCAGCCAACAGGTGCACGAGCAGTACTTC.

This clonotype occurred a few times. V usage is TRBV12-3 or TRBV12-4 and J usage is TRBJ2-7; 8 bases are a match to TRBD1. Unmatched junction bases numbered 8, after V lost 1 base and J lost 0 bases. This CDR3 has 17 residues. CDR3 nucleotides: TGTGCCAGCAGTTTAGGCTGGACAGGGTTGAGCTCCTACGAGCAGTACTTC. Amino acids: CASSLGWTGLSSYEQYF.

This clonotype was found a few times. The chain carries TRBV7-8 and TRBJ1-5; no clear D gene. Germline V lookup: CDR1 SGHVS, CDR2 FQNEAQ. This CDR3 region has 16 residues. Trimming removed 1 base from V and 0 bases from J, with 10 bases in between. DNA of the CDR3: TGTGCCAGCAGCTTAGATGGCAGGAGTAGCAATCAGCCCCAGCATTTT. This sequence encodes CASSLDGRSSNQPQHF.

The CDR3 loop reads CASSLSRGRDRGDEQYF. The CDR3 nucleotides are TGTGCCAGCAGCCTCTCGCGGGGCCGGGACAGGGGGGACGAGCAGTACTTC. The chain has TRBV5-8 and TRBJ2-7; 11 bases agree with TRBD1. Germline assignment: CDR1 SGHTS and CDR2 YDEGEE. The V segment lost 4 bases and the J segment 5 bases; nucleotides outside the gene matches: 14. This CDR3 is built from 17 residues.

The chain is built from TRBV6-2 or TRBV6-3 and TRBJ2-1; no firm D call. V was clipped by 6 bases and J by 3 bases, with 9 bases between them. This CDR3 region has 13 residues. The V gene's germline CDR1 is MNHEY and CDR2 SVGEGT. The CDR3 bases are TGTGCCAGCAGCACTCACGGCTACAATGAGCAGTTCTTC. This gives the protein CASSTHGYNEQFF.

The chain carries TRBV11-1 and TRBJ2-7; D is possibly TRBD1 (6 bases). Germline CDR1 reads SGHAT; CDR2 reads FQDESV (reference sequence). V lost 5 bases to trimming and J lost 1 base, with 12 bases between them. This CDR3 spans 14 amino acids. This chain's CDR3 is CASSPDRLSYEQYF. The CDR3 DNA sequence: TGTGCCAGCAGCCCCGACAGGTTATCCTACGAGCAGTACTTC.

J is TRBJ2-1 and V is TRBV24-1, with TRBD2 matching 11 bases. Per germline, CDR1 KGHDR and CDR2 SFDVKD. V dropped 3 bases and J dropped 4; count of bases not matched to a gene: 4. This CDR3 contains 16 residues. CDR3 coding DNA: TGTGCCACCAGTGATGCACTAGCGGGAGATTACAATGAGCAGTTCTTC. Residues: CATSDALAGDYNEQFF.

V and J are TRBV7-8 and TRBJ2-2, with 10 bases lining up with TRBD1. Germline loops: CDR1 SGHVS, CDR2 FQNEAQ. The CDR3 sequence is 18 residues long. V trimming: 8 bases; J trimming: 2 bases; junction bases outside the gene matches: 14. The CDR3: CASLKGDRGLSNTGELFF. CDR3 sequence (DNA): TGTGCCAGCCTAAAAGGAGACAGGGGGCTTTCTAACACCGGGGAGCTGTTTTTT.

This chain uses TRBV5-4 with TRBJ2-5; TRBD1 might be the D (5 bases). The CDR3 runs 15 residues. V was trimmed by 2 bases and J by 5 bases, leaving 16 bases between them. CDR1 is SGHNT and CDR2 is YYREEE in the germline V gene (reference sequence). CDR3 DNA sequence: TGTGCCAGCAGCTTTCCAACAGGTGGTAGGGAGACCCAGTACTTC. It is translated as CASSFPTGGRETQYF. The complete variable domain, with remaining parts taken from reference TRBV5-4 and TRBJ2-5, reads ETGVTQSPTHLIKTRGQQVTLRCSSQSGHNTVSWYQQALGQGPQFIFQYYREEENGRGNFPPRFSGLQFPNYSSELNVNALELDDSALYLCASSFPTGGRETQYFGPGTRLLVL.

V and J are TRBV4-1 and TRBJ2-7; no clear D gene. The CDR3 is made up of 14 amino acids. V lost 1 base to trimming and J lost 0 bases, with 7 bases between them. Germline V CDR1 and CDR2: MGHRA, YSYEKL. The chain's CDR3 is CASSQVRGSYEQYF. CDR3 coding DNA: TGCGCCAGCAGCCAAGTTCGCGGCTCCTACGAGCAGTACTTC.

This clonotype has more than one count but fewer than ten. V gene TRBV7-2 combines with J gene TRBJ2-3, with a tentative D call TRBD2 (5 bases). Per germline, CDR1 SGHTA and CDR2 FQGNSA. Trimming stripped 1 base from V and 0 bases from J, with 11 bases between. The CDR3 has 16 residues. CDR3 sequence reads: CASSLEGRTSTDTQYF. The CDR3 DNA is TGTGCCAGCAGCTTAGAGGGCAGGACTAGCACAGATACGCAGTATTTT.